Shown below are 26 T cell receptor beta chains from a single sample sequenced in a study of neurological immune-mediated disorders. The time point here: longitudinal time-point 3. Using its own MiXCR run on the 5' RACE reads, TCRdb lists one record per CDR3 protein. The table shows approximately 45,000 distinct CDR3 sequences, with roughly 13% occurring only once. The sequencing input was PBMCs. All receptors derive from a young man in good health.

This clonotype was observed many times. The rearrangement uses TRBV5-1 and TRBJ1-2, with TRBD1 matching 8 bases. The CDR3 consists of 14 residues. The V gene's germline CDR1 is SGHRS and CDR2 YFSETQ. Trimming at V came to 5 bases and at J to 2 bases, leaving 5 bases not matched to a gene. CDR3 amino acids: CASRSGQGNYGYTF. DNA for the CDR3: TGCGCCAGCAGATCCGGACAGGGCAACTATGGCTACACCTTC. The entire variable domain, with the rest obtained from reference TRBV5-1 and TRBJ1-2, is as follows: KAGVTQTPRYLIKTRGQQVTLSCSPISGHRSVSWYQQTPGQGLQFLFEYFSETQRNKGNFPGRFSGRQFSNSRSEMNVSTLELGDSALYLCASRSGQGNYGYTFGSGTRLTVV.

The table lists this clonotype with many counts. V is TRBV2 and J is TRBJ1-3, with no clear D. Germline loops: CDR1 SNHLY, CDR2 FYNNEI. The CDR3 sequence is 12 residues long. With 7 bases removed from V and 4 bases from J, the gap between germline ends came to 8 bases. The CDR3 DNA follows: TGTGCCAGCATCCCAGAGGGAAACACCATATATTTT. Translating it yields CASIPEGNTIYF. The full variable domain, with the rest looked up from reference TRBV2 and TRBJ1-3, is EPEVTQTPSHQVTQMGQEVILRCVPISNHLYFYWYRQILGQKVEFLVSFYNNEISEKSEIFDDQFSVERPDGSNFTLKIRSTKLEDSAMYFCASIPEGNTIYFGEGSWLTVV.

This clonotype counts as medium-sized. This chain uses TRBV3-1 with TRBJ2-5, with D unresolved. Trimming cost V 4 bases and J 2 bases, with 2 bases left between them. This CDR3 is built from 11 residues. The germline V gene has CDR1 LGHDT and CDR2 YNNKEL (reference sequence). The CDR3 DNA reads TGTGCCAGCAGCCCACAAGAGACCCAGTACTTC. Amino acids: CASSPQETQYF.

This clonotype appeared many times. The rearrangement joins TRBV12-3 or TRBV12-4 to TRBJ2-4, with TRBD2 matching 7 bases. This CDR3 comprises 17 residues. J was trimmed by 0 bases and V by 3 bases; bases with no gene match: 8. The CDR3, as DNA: TGTGCCAGCAGTTTGGGACCCTTAGCGGGAGCCAAAAACATTCAGTACTTC. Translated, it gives CASSLGPLAGAKNIQYF.

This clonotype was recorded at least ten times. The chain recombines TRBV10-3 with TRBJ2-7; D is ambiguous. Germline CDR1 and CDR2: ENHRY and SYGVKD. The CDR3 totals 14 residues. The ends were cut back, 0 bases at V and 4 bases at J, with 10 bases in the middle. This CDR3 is CAISESQNGYEQYF. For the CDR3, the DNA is TGTGCCATCAGTGAGTCGCAGAATGGATACGAGCAGTACTTC.

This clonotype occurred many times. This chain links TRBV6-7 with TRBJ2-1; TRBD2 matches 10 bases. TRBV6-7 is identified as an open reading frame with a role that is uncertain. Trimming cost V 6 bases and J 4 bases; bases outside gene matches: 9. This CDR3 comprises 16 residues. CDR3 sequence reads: CASSRGWTSGYNEQFF. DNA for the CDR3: TGTGCCAGCAGCCGGGGGTGGACTAGCGGTTACAATGAGCAGTTCTTC.

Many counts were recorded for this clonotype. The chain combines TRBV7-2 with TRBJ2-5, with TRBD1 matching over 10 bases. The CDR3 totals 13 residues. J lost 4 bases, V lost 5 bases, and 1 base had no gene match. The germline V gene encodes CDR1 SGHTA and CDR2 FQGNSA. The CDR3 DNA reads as TGTGCCAGCAGCCGGACAGGGGGAGAGACCCAGTACTTC. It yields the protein CASSRTGGETQYF.

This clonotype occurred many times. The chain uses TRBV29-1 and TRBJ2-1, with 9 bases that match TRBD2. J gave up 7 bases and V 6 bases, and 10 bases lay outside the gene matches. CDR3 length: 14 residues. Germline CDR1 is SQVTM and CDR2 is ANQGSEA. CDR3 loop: CSVQLGREGNEQFF. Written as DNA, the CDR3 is TGCAGCGTGCAACTAGGGCGGGAGGGGAATGAGCAGTTCTTC.

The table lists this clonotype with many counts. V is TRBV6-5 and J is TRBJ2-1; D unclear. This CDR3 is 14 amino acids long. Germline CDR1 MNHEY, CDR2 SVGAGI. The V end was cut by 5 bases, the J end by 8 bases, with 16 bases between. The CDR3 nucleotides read TGTGCCAGCAGTCCCCCCCATGCTTCGGATGAGCAGTTCTTC. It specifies CASSPPHASDEQFF.

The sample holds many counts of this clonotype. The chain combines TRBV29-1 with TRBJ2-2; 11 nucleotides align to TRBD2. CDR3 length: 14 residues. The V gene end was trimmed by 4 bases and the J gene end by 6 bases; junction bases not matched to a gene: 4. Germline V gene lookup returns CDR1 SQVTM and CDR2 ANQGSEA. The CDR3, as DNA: TGCAGCGTTGTACTAGCGGGAGTCTCCGGGGAGCTGTTTTTT. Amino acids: CSVVLAGVSGELFF.

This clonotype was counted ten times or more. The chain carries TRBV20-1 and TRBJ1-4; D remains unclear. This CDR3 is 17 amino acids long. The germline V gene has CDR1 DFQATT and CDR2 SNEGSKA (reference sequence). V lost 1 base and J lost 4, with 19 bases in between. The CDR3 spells CSARALVAGPGNEKLFF. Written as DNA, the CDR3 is TGCAGTGCTAGAGCACTAGTCGCAGGCCCCGGTAATGAAAAACTGTTTTTT.

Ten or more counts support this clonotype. The CDR3 loop is CSAIHAGLADYNEQFF. The CDR3 coding sequence is TGCAGTGCTATCCACGCGGGACTAGCGGACTACAATGAGCAGTTCTTC. The chain carries TRBV20-1 and TRBJ2-1, with 11 bases aligning to TRBD2. The V gene end was trimmed by 4 bases and the J gene end by 3 bases; junction bases not matched to a gene: 8. The CDR3 consists of 16 residues. Germline lookup yields CDR1 DFQATT and CDR2 SNEGSKA (reference sequence).

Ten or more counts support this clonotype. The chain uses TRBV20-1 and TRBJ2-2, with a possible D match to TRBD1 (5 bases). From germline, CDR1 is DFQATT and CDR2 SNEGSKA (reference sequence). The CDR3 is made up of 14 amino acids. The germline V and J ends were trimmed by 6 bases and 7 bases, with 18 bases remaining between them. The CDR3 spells CSAPDRARSGELFF. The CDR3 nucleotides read TGCAGTGCCCCTGACAGAGCACGCAGCGGGGAGCTGTTTTTT.

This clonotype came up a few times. This CDR3 reads CASSLSGTTYEQYF. DNA of the CDR3: TGCGCCAGCAGCCTATCCGGGACAACCTACGAGCAGTACTTC. The V call is TRBV5-1, the J call TRBJ2-7; the D gene is possibly TRBD1 (6 bases). The CDR3 sequence is 14 residues long. Per the germline V gene, CDR1 is SGHRS and CDR2 is YFSETQ. The V gene lost 4 bases and the J gene lost 2 bases, with 13 bases spanning the gap. Variable domain in full (rest from reference TRBV5-1 and TRBJ2-7): KAGVTQTPRYLIKTRGQQVTLSCSPISGHRSVSWYQQTPGQGLQFLFEYFSETQRNKGNFPGRFSGRQFSNSRSEMNVSTLELGDSALYLCASSLSGTTYEQYFGPGTRLTVT.

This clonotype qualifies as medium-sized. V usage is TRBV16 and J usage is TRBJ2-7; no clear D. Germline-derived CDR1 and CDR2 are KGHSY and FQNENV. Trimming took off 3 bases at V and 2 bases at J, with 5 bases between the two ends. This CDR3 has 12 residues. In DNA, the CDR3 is TGTGCCAGCAGCCAGAGTGCCTACGAGCAGTACTTC. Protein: CASSQSAYEQYF.

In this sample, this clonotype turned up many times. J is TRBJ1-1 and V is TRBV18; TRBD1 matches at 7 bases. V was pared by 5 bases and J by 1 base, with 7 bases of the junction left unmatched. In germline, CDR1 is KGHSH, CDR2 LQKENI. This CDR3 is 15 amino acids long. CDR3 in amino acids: CASSTTGARNTEAFF. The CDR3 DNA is TGTGCCAGCTCAACAACAGGGGCTCGGAACACTGAAGCTTTCTTT.

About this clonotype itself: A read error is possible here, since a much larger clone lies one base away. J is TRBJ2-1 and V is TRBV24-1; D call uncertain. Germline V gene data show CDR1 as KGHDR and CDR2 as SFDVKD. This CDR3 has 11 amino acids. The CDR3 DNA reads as TGTGCCACCAGTGATAACAAAGAGCAGTTCTTC. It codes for CATSDNKEQFF.

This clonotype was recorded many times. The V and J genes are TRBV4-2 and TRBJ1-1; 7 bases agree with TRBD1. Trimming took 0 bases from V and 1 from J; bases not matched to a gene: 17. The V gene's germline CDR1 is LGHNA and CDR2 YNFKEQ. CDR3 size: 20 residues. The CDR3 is CASSQDIWETQGVRNTEAFF. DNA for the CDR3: TGTGCCAGCAGCCAAGACATCTGGGAAACTCAGGGGGTCAGGAACACTGAAGCTTTCTTT.

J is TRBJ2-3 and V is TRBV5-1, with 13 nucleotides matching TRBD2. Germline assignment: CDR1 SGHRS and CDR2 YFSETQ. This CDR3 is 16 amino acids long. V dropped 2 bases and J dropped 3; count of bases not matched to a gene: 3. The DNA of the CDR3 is TGCGCCAGCAGCTTACCGACTAGCGGGAGGACAGATACGCAGTATTTT. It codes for CASSLPTSGRTDTQYF.

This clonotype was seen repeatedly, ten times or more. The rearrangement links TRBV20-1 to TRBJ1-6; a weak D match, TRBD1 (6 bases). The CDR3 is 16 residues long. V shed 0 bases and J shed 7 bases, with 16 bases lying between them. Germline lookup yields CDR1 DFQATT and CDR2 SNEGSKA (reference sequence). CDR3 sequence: CSARDGRDNLNSPLHF. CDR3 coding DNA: TGCAGTGCTAGAGATGGCCGGGACAACCTAAATTCACCCCTCCACTTT.

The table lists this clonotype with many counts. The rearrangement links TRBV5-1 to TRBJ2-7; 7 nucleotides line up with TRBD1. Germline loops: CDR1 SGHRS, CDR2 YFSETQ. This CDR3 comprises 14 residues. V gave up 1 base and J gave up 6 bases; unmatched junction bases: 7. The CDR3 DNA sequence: TGCGCCAGCAGCTTGCGAGACAGGGACGGCGAGCAGTACTTC. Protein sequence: CASSLRDRDGEQYF. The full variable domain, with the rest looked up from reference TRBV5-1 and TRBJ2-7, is KAGVTQTPRYLIKTRGQQVTLSCSPISGHRSVSWYQQTPGQGLQFLFEYFSETQRNKGNFPGRFSGRQFSNSRSEMNVSTLELGDSALYLCASSLRDRDGEQYFGPGTRLTVT.

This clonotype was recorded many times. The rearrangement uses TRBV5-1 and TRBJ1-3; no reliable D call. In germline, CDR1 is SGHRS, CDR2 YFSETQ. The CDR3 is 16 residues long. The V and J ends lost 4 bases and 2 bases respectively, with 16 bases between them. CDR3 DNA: TGCGCCAGCAGCCCCCAACCGGAAGTTCCTGGAAACACCATATATTTT. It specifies CASSPQPEVPGNTIYF.

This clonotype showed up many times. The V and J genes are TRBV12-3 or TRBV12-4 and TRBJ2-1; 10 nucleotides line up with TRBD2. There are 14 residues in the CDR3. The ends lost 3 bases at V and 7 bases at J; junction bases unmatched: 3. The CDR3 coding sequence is TGTGCCAGCAGTTTTCTAGCGGGAGTAAATGAGCAGTTCTTC. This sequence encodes CASSFLAGVNEQFF.

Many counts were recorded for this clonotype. In DNA, the CDR3 is TGCAGTGCTAGAGATAGTAAGGGCCTCCAAGAGACCCAGTACTTC. Translating it yields CSARDSKGLQETQYF. The gene calls are TRBV20-1 and TRBJ2-5; no reliable D call. Germline CDR1 and CDR2: DFQATT and SNEGSKA (reference sequence). The CDR3 is made up of 15 amino acids. V shed 0 bases and J shed 1 base, with 12 bases lying between them.

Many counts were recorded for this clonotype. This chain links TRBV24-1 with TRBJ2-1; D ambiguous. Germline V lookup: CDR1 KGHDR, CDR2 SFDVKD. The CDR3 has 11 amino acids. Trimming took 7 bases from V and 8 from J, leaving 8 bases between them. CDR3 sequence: CATRELDEQFF. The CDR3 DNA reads TGTGCCACCAGAGAGCTAGATGAGCAGTTCTTC.

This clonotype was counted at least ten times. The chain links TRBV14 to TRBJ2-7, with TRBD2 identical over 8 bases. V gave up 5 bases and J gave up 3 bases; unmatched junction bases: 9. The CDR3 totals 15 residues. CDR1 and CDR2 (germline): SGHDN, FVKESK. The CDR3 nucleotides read TGTGCCAGCAGCTTCGGACCGGGAGGGATCTACGAGCAGTACTTC. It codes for CASSFGPGGIYEQYF.